Detailed here is one T cell receptor beta chain. Clones were read by immunoSEQ multiplex PCR, and TCRdb kept only the in-frame ones, dropping some. The data contain approximately 20,000 clones, about nine tenths of them singletons. Germline CDR1 is SNHLY and CDR2 is FYNNEI. This CDR3 is built from 15 residues. V shed 1 base and J shed 4 bases, with 11 bases lying between them. The sample belongs to a study of OX40 agonist ivuxolimab in advanced cancers. Study-level information: Earlier treatment with anti-PD-1, anti-PD-L1 or anti-CTLA-4 was permitted, and about 40% had received some.

The clonotype comes from an adult with an advanced solid tumor such as melanoma, head and neck, liver or kidney cancer. The material sequenced was CD4+ or CD8+ T cells sorted from blood, taken in a trial of the OX40 agonist ivuxolimab. This chain joins TRBV2 and TRBJ2-1, with D perhaps TRBD1 (6 bases). CDR3 nucleotide sequence: TGTGCCAGCAGTGAAGACGGACAGCGATACAATGAGCAGTTCTTC. As protein: CASSEDGQRYNEQFF.